In this sample, the clone carrying this TCR beta chain turned up once. The CDR3 runs 14 residues. V shed 1 base, J shed 8 bases, and the junction held 8 bases outside the gene matches. Germline CDR1 is SGHNT and CDR2 is YYREEE (reference sequence). The sample originates from a study of blood T cell repertoires in COVID-19. Study-level background: The samples span acute and convalescent COVID-19 from the United States, Italy and Spain. T cells, B-cell-depleted T cells, or PBMCs supplied cDNA or gDNA.

Methods used by the authors: Amplification of reference gene primers was used by the study to estimate nucleated cell counts. Repertoires were generated with immunoSEQ multiplex PCR, while TCRdb's copy carries only in-frame clones and drops some. V and J calls and clone size follow that table, whereas D and trimming were derived from the DNA. The table includes 180,000 or so clones, approximately 86% detected once. The sample comprised peripheral blood. The rearrangement uses TRBV5-4 and TRBJ1-2, with 7 bases identical to TRBD1. This clonotype was obtained from a man between 60 and 70 years old with acute or convalescent COVID-19. The CDR3: CASSLPRQGRGYTF. The CDR3 DNA reads as TGTGCCAGCAGCTTGCCGAGACAGGGCCGAGGCTACACCTTC. Combining the CDR3 with reference TRBV5-4 and TRBJ1-2 gives the whole variable domain ETGVTQSPTHLIKTRGQQVTLRCSSQSGHNTVSWYQQALGQGPQFIFQYYREEENGRGNFPPRFSGLQFPNYSSELNVNALELDDSALYLCASSLPRQGRGYTFGSGTRLTVV.